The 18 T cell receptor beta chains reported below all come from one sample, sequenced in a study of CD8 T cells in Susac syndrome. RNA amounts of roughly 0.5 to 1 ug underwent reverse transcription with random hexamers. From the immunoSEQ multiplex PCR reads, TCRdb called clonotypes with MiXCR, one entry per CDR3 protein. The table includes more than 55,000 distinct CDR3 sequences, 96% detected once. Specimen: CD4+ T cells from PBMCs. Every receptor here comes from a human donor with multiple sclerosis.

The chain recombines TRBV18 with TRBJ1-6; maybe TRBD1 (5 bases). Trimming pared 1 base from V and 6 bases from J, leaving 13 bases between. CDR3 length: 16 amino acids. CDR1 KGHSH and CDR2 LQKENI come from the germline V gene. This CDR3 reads CASSPRAREVNSPLHF. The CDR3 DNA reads TGTGCCAGCTCACCACGGGCCAGGGAGGTTAATTCACCCCTCCACTTT.

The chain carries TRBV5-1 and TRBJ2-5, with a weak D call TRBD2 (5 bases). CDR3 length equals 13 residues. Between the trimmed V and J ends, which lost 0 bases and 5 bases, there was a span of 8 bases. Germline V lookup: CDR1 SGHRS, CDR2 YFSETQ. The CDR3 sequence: CASSLASGETQYF. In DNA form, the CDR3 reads TGCGCCAGCAGCTTGGCGAGCGGCGAGACCCAGTACTTC.

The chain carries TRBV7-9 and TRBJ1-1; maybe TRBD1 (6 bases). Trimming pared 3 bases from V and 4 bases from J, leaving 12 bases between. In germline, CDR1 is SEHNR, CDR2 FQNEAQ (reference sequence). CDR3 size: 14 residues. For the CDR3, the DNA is TGTGCCAGCAGCTTCGGGGGAGGGGGCACTGAAGCTTTCTTT. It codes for CASSFGGGGTEAFF.

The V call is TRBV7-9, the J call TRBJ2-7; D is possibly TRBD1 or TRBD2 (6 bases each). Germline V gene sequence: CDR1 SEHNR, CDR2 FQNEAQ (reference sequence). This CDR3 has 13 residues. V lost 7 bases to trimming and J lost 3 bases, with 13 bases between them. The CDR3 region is CASTLGGIYEQYF. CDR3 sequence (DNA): TGTGCCAGCACCCTAGGGGGGATCTACGAGCAGTACTTC.

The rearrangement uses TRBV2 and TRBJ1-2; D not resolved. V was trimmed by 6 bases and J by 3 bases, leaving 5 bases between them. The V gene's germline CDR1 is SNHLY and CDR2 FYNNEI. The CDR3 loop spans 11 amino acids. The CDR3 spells CASRVDYGYTF. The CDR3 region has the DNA TGTGCCAGCAGGGTCGACTATGGCTACACCTTC.

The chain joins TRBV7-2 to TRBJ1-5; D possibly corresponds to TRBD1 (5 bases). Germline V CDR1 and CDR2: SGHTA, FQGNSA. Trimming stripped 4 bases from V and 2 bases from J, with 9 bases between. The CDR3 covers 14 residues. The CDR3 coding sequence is TGTGCCAGCAGCTGGGACGACGGCAATCAGCCCCAGCATTTT. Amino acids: CASSWDDGNQPQHF.

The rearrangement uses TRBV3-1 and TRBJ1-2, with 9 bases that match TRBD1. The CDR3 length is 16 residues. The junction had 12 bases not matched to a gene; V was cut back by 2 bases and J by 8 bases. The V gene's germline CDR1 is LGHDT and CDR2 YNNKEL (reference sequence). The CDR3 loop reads CASSQRSQGALGGYTF. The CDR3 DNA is TGTGCCAGCAGCCAAAGATCACAGGGGGCATTGGGAGGCTACACCTTC.

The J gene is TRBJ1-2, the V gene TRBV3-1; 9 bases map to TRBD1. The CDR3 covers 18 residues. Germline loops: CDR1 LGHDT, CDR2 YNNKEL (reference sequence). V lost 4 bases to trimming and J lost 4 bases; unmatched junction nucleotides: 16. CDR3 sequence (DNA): TGTGCCAGCAGCCCCCTACTTGACCCCGGGACAGGGCCCTATGGCTACACCTTC. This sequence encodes CASSPLLDPGTGPYGYTF.

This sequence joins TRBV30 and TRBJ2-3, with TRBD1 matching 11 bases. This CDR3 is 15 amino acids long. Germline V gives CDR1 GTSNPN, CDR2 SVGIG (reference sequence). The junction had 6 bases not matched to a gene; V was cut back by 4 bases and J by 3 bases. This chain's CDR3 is CAWTPGQGETDTQYF. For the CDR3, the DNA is TGTGCCTGGACCCCGGGACAGGGGGAAACAGATACGCAGTATTTT.

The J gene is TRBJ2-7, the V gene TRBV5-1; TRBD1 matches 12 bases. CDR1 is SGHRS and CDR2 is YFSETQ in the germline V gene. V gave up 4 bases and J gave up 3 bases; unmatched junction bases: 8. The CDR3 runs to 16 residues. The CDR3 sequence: CASSPGTGGAIYEQYF. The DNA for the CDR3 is TGCGCCAGCAGCCCCGGGACAGGGGGCGCGATCTACGAGCAGTACTTC.

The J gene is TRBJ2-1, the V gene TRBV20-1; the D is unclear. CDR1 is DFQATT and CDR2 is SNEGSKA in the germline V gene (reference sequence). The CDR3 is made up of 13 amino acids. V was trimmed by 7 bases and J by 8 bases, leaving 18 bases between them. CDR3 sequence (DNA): TGCAGTGTCAAGAGACTTGGGCTCCATGAGCAGTTCTTC. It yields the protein CSVKRLGLHEQFF.

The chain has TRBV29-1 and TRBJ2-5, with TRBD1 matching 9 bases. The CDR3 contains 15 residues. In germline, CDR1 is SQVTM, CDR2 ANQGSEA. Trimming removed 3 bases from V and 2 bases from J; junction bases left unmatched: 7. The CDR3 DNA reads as TGCAGCGTTGATCTAGGACAGGGGCCACAAGAGACCCAGTACTTC. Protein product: CSVDLGQGPQETQYF.

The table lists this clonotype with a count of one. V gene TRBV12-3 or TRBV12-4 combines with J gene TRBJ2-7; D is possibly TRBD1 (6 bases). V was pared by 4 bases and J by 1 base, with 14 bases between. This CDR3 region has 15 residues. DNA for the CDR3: TGTGCCAGCAGTTCTTCCGGGACAAATTCCTACGAGCAGTACTTC. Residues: CASSSSGTNSYEQYF.

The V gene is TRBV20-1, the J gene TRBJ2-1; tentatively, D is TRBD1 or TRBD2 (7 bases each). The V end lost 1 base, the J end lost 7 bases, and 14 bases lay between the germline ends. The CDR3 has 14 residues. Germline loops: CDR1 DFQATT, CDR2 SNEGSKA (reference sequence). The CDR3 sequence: CSARVQGGANEQFF. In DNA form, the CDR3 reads TGCAGTGCTAGAGTCCAGGGGGGGGCAAATGAGCAGTTCTTC.

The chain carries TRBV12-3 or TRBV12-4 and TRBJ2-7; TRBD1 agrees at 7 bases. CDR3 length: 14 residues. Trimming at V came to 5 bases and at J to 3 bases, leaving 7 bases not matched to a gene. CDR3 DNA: TGTGCCAGCAGTCCCCGAGCAGGGGGCTACGAGCAGTACTTC. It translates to CASSPRAGGYEQYF.

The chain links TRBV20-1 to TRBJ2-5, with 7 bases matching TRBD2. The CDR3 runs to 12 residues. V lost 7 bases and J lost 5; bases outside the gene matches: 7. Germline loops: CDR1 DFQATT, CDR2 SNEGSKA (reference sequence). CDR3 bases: TGCAGTGTTCTCTCCGGGGGGGAGACCCAGTACTTC. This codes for CSVLSGGETQYF.

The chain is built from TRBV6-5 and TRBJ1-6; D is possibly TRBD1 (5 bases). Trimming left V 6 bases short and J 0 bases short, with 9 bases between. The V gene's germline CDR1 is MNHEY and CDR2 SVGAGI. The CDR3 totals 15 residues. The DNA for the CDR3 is TGTGCCAGCAGATCTACAGGCTCCTATAATTCACCCCTCCACTTT. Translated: CASRSTGSYNSPLHF.

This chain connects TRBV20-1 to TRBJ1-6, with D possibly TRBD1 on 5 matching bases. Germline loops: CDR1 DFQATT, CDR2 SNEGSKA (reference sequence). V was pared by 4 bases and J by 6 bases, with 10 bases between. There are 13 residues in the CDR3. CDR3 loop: CSATGRGNSPLHF. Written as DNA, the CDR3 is TGCAGTGCTACGGGACGGGGTAATTCACCCCTCCACTTT.